The 32 T cell receptor beta chains listed next were all sequenced from one sample in a study of blood T cell repertoires in COVID-19. TCRdb's copy holds only in-frame clones and misses some; the assay was immunoSEQ multiplex PCR. The table shows 300,000 or so clones, with approximately 85% occurring only once. The sample comprised peripheral blood. These TCRs come from a woman in her 50s with acute or convalescent COVID-19.

CDR3 sequence reads: CASSPGDRGWTEAFF. CDR3 nucleotides: TGTGCCAGCAGCCCAGGGGACAGGGGTTGGACTGAAGCTTTCTTT. The V gene is TRBV5-6, the J gene TRBJ1-1, with 10 bases fitting TRBD1. The CDR3 runs 15 residues. J gave up 5 bases and V 4 bases, and 8 bases lay outside the gene matches. Germline CDR1 SGHDT, CDR2 YYEEEE.

On this clone: Additional DNA sequences in this sample encode the identical CDR3. The chain couples TRBV30 to TRBJ1-5; a weak D match, TRBD1 (5 bases). The V and J ends lost 0 bases and 4 bases respectively, with 7 bases between them. Germline CDR1 is GTSNPN and CDR2 is SVGIG (reference sequence). The CDR3 has 13 amino acids. The CDR3 DNA follows: TGTGCCTGGAGTGTGCAGGGAAATCAGCCCCAGCATTTT. Translating gives CAWSVQGNQPQHF.

The V and J genes are TRBV7-3 and TRBJ2-3, with 7 bases lining up with TRBD1. The germline V gene has CDR1 SGHTA and CDR2 FQGTGA. Germline trimming cut 5 bases from V and 6 bases from J; bases unmatched to any gene: 8. The CDR3 is 14 amino acids. Here the CDR3 reads CASSLNTGADTQYF. As DNA, the CDR3 is TGTGCCAGCAGCCTAAACACAGGGGCCGATACGCAGTATTTT.

This chain uses TRBV5-4 with TRBJ1-1; D not certain. Trimming shortened V by 6 bases and J by 2 bases, and 11 bases separated the two germline ends. Germline V gives CDR1 SGHNT, CDR2 YYREEE (reference sequence). The CDR3 runs 13 residues. CDR3 amino acids: CASMSAANTEAFF. In DNA, the CDR3 is TGTGCCAGCATGAGCGCAGCAAACACTGAAGCTTTCTTT.

The chain is built from TRBV27 and TRBJ2-1, with 10 bases identical to TRBD1. V dropped 6 bases and J dropped 3; count of bases not matched to a gene: 8. The CDR3 extends over 16 amino acids. In germline, CDR1 is MNHEY, CDR2 SMNVEV (reference sequence). CDR3 amino acids: CASRVRGTGVYNEQFF. The CDR3 DNA reads TGTGCCAGCAGGGTGCGAGGGACAGGGGTCTACAATGAGCAGTTCTTC.

This clone was seen a few times. This sequence joins TRBV7-8 and TRBJ1-5; TRBD1 aligns across 8 bases. V lost 3 bases to trimming and J lost 7 bases; unmatched junction nucleotides: 5. There are 14 residues in the CDR3. Germline V gene data show CDR1 as SGHVS and CDR2 as FQNEAQ. Here the CDR3 reads CASSFGQGGQPQHF. Written as DNA, the CDR3 is TGTGCCAGCAGCTTTGGACAGGGCGGGCAGCCCCAGCATTTT.

The V gene is TRBV5-1, the J gene TRBJ1-4; 7 bases align to TRBD1. The junction had 5 bases not matched to a gene; V was cut back by 8 bases and J by 4 bases. Germline lookup yields CDR1 SGHRS and CDR2 YFSETQ. The CDR3 length is 13 residues. DNA of the CDR3: TGCGCCAGTACCGGGACAGATAATGAAAAACTGTTTTTT. As protein: CASTGTDNEKLFF.

This clone was observed a handful of times. V and J are TRBV18 and TRBJ2-7, with D perhaps matching TRBD1 (6 bases). From germline, CDR1 is KGHSH and CDR2 LQKENI. V shed 4 bases and J shed 2 bases, with 12 bases lying between them. This CDR3 comprises 14 residues. CDR3 sequence reads: CASSLGAETYEQYF. CDR3 in DNA: TGTGCCAGCTCACTGGGGGCCGAAACCTACGAGCAGTACTTC.

This clone was seen a single time. V and J are TRBV3-1 (or the pseudogene TRBV3-2) and TRBJ2-1; no clear D. Germline CDR1 reads LGHDT; CDR2 reads YNNKEL (reference sequence). With 7 bases removed from V and 5 bases from J, the gap between germline ends came to 6 bases. CDR3 length: 11 amino acids. The CDR3 is CASNGNNEQFF. The DNA for the CDR3 is TGTGCCAGCAACGGTAACAATGAGCAGTTCTTC.

The chain uses TRBV28 and TRBJ2-5; 11 nucleotides align to TRBD2. Losses at the gene ends were 5 bases for V and 5 bases for J; bases not matched to a gene: 4. This CDR3 region has 14 residues. CDR1 MDHEN and CDR2 SYDVKM come from the germline V gene. For the CDR3, the DNA is TGTGCCAGCAGTATACTAGCGGGAGACGAGACCCAGTACTTC. As protein: CASSILAGDETQYF.

This chain joins TRBV28 and TRBJ2-1; the match to TRBD1 covers 7 bases. The J segment lost 7 bases and the V segment lost 4 bases, leaving 7 bases of the junction unmatched. The germline CDR1 and CDR2 sequences are MDHEN and SYDVKM. CDR3 length: 14 amino acids. CDR3 sequence (DNA): TGTGCCAGCAGTTCACCGGGCAGGGGGAATGAGCAGTTCTTC. Protein product: CASSSPGRGNEQFF.

This clone was counted a few times. The V gene is TRBV20-1, the J gene TRBJ1-1; tentatively, D is TRBD1 (6 bases). Germline assignment: CDR1 DFQATT and CDR2 SNEGSKA (reference sequence). V was trimmed by 3 bases and J by 3 bases, leaving 17 bases between them. The CDR3 has 15 residues. The CDR3 is CSASFGGAGDTEAFF. In nucleotides, the CDR3 is TGCAGTGCTAGTTTTGGGGGCGCGGGGGACACTGAAGCTTTCTTT.

The chain has TRBV18 and TRBJ1-2; TRBD1 might be the D (5 bases). The CDR3 loop spans 15 amino acids. The ends were cut back, 2 bases at V and 8 bases at J, with 18 bases in the middle. Germline V gene lookup returns CDR1 KGHSH and CDR2 LQKENI. CDR3 DNA sequence: TGTGCCAGCTCACCAGACCCGACGGGGGTTGGGGGCTACACCTTC. Protein sequence: CASSPDPTGVGGYTF.

This clone was found a few times. The chain couples TRBV2 to TRBJ1-6; TRBD1 might be the D (5 bases). Germline V lookup: CDR1 SNHLY, CDR2 FYNNEI. Trimming cost V 8 bases and J 6 bases, with 11 bases left between them. The CDR3 has 13 amino acids. CDR3 in amino acids: CASWVGANSPLHF. The CDR3 region has the DNA TGTGCCAGCTGGGTAGGGGCTAATTCACCCCTCCACTTT.

This chain links TRBV7-9 with TRBJ1-1; D is uncertain. Per the germline V gene, CDR1 is SEHNR and CDR2 is FQNEAQ (reference sequence). V lost 1 base, J lost 1 base, and 13 bases lay in between. The CDR3 loop spans 16 amino acids. DNA for the CDR3: TGTGCCAGCAGCTTAGTTCCAAGTAGAACGAACACTGAAGCTTTCTTT. This codes for CASSLVPSRTNTEAFF.

The chain links TRBV7-3 to TRBJ1-1; D might be TRBD1 (6 bases). Trimming shortened V by 5 bases and J by 1 base, and 8 bases separated the two germline ends. CDR1 is SGHTA, CDR2 FQGTGA, per germline. CDR3 length: 13 amino acids. The CDR3 reads CASSTQGNTEAFF. DNA of the CDR3: TGTGCCAGCAGCACACAGGGGAACACTGAAGCTTTCTTT.

The chain recombines TRBV7-9 with TRBJ2-3; TRBD1 aligns across 7 bases. V trimming: 5 bases; J trimming: 3 bases; junction bases outside the gene matches: 11. This CDR3 has 16 residues. The germline CDR1 and CDR2 sequences are SEHNR and FQNEAQ (reference sequence). CDR3 protein: CASSQGRGGDTDTQYF. The CDR3 coding sequence is TGTGCCAGCAGCCAGGGGAGAGGGGGCGATACAGATACGCAGTATTTT.

The chain joins TRBV15 to TRBJ1-3, with D possibly being TRBD1 (5 bases). Deletions cut 1 base from V and 2 bases from J, with 9 bases between. Germline CDR1 reads LNHNV; CDR2 reads YYDKDF (reference sequence). The CDR3 sequence is 15 residues long. The CDR3 spells CATSRGGTAGNTIYF. The CDR3 region has the DNA TGTGCCACCAGCAGAGGAGGGACTGCTGGAAACACCATATATTTT.

The chain carries TRBV10-3 and TRBJ2-7, with TRBD1 as a possible D gene (6 bases). In germline, CDR1 is ENHRY, CDR2 SYGVKD. Trimming cost V 2 bases and J 4 bases, with 12 bases left between them. The CDR3 consists of 14 residues. The CDR3 region has the DNA TGTGCCATCAGTGAGGGCCAGGGGATGTACGAGCAGTACTTC. It specifies CAISEGQGMYEQYF.

The chain joins TRBV18 to TRBJ2-7; 7 bases agree with TRBD2. Germline V lookup: CDR1 KGHSH, CDR2 LQKENI. J was trimmed by 1 base and V by 3 bases; bases with no gene match: 9. The CDR3 is 16 residues long. The CDR3 DNA follows: TGTGCCAGCTCACCGAGGGCGGGAGAGATTTCCTACGAGCAGTACTTC. Its protein product is CASSPRAGEISYEQYF. The entire variable domain, with the rest obtained from reference TRBV18 and TRBJ2-7, is as follows: NAGVMQNPRHLVRRRGQEARLRCSPMKGHSHVYWYRQLPEEGLKFMVYLQKENIIDESGMPKERFSAEFPKEGPSILRIQQVVRGDSAAYFCASSPRAGEISYEQYFGPGTRLTVT.

In DNA form, the CDR3 reads TGTGCCAGCTCACCGGGACTAGTTTTCTACGAGCAGTACTTC. This encodes CASSPGLVFYEQYF. The V call is TRBV18, the J call TRBJ2-7, with TRBD2 matching 8 bases. Germline lookup yields CDR1 KGHSH and CDR2 LQKENI. V lost 3 bases and J lost 3; bases outside the gene matches: 4. The CDR3 runs 14 residues.

The chain links TRBV18 to TRBJ1-4; D remains unclear. This CDR3 comprises 13 residues. Germline CDR1 is KGHSH and CDR2 is LQKENI. V was clipped by 3 bases and J by 3 bases, with 5 bases between them. This CDR3 is CASSPWPNEKLFF. The DNA for the CDR3 is TGTGCCAGCTCACCGTGGCCTAATGAAAAACTGTTTTTT.

In this sample, this clone turned up once. This chain uses TRBV9 with TRBJ1-6; 7 bases map to TRBD1. The CDR3 length is 17 residues. Germline loops: CDR1 SGDLS, CDR2 YYNGEE. V trimming: 5 bases; J trimming: 9 bases; junction bases outside the gene matches: 17. This CDR3 reads CASSEAPGGPWSSPLHF. The CDR3 DNA reads as TGTGCCAGCAGTGAGGCCCCAGGGGGACCGTGGAGTTCACCCCTCCACTTT.

A note on this clone: The sample holds other DNA sequences that translate to the same CDR3. V and J are TRBV20-1 and TRBJ2-7; weak D call: TRBD2 (5 bases). The length of the CDR3 is 10 residues. Per germline, CDR1 DFQATT and CDR2 SNEGSKA (reference sequence). Trimming shortened V by 5 bases and J by 3 bases, and 5 bases separated the two germline ends. The CDR3 DNA follows: TGCAGTGCTGGGAGCTACGAGCAGTACTTC. Its translation is CSAGSYEQYF.

This chain links TRBV28 with TRBJ2-6; TRBD2 might be the D (7 bases). V was cut by 5 bases and J by 0 bases, with 20 bases left in between. CDR1 and CDR2 (germline): MDHEN, SYDVKM. The CDR3 covers 19 residues. Written as DNA, the CDR3 is TGTGCCAGCAGTCCCCCGGTGGGGGGGGCCTCCTCTGGGGCCAACGTCCTGACTTTC. Encoded protein: CASSPPVGGASSGANVLTF.

V usage is TRBV7-9 and J usage is TRBJ2-1, with D tentatively TRBD1 (6 bases). Per germline, CDR1 SEHNR and CDR2 FQNEAQ (reference sequence). The V gene lost 5 bases and the J gene lost 3 bases, with 14 bases spanning the gap. The CDR3 consists of 15 residues. CDR3 protein: CASSGQGGGYNEQFF. CDR3 DNA sequence: TGTGCCAGCAGCGGACAAGGGGGTGGCTACAATGAGCAGTTCTTC.

The chain combines TRBV3-1 (or the pseudogene TRBV3-2) with TRBJ2-7; TRBD1 matches at 9 bases. V lost 2 bases and J lost 3; bases outside the gene matches: 5. Germline V gives CDR1 LGHDT, CDR2 YNNKEL (reference sequence). The CDR3 is 15 amino acids. The DNA for the CDR3 is TGTGCCAGCAGCCAACCCAGACAGGGGGACTACGAGCAGTACTTC. Encoded protein: CASSQPRQGDYEQYF.

The chain is built from TRBV11-3 and TRBJ2-1, with 14 bases lining up with TRBD2. The CDR3 covers 18 residues. Germline CDR1 and CDR2: SGHNT and YENEEA. J lost 5 bases, V lost 4 bases, and 10 bases had no gene match. The CDR3 DNA sequence: TGTGCCAGCAGCTCTTTTCCGGGACTAGCGGGAGAGGACAATGAGCAGTTCTTC. Translation: CASSSFPGLAGEDNEQFF.

This clone was seen only a few times. The chain employs TRBV3-1 (or the pseudogene TRBV3-2) and TRBJ1-6; unclear D gene. V was shortened by 0 bases and J by 6 bases, with 12 bases between the two germline ends. Germline V gene data show CDR1 as LGHDT and CDR2 as YNNKEL (reference sequence). There are 16 residues in the CDR3. Here the CDR3 DNA reads TGTGCCAGCAGCCAAGATGGCCCAGGCAGTAATTCACCCCTCCACTTT. Translation: CASSQDGPGSNSPLHF.

The chain couples TRBV7-3 to TRBJ2-1, with D possibly TRBD1 on 6 matching bases. Germline CDR1 reads SGHTA; CDR2 reads FQGTGA. The CDR3 has 13 amino acids. Trimming took off 4 bases at V and 9 bases at J, with 13 bases between the two ends. The CDR3 DNA is TGTGCCAGCAGCTGGACTCTAGGGGGTGAGCAGTTCTTC. Protein product: CASSWTLGGEQFF. The complete variable domain, with remaining parts taken from reference TRBV7-3 and TRBJ2-1, reads GAGVSQTPSNKVTEKGKYVELRCDPISGHTALYWYRQSLGQGPEFLIYFQGTGAADDSGLPNDRFFAVRPEGSVSTLKIQRTERGDSAVYLCASSWTLGGEQFFGPGTRLTVL.

The chain employs TRBV24-1 and TRBJ1-5, with TRBD1 identical over 11 bases. Per germline, CDR1 KGHDR and CDR2 SFDVKD. The CDR3 loop spans 15 amino acids. After removal of 3 bases from V and 7 bases from J, the junction contained 4 bases not matched to a gene. The CDR3 sequence is CATSDPGQGGQPQHF. The CDR3 DNA reads as TGTGCCACCAGTGATCCGGGACAGGGGGGACAGCCCCAGCATTTT.

V and J are TRBV7-3 and TRBJ1-6; TRBD1 aligns across 9 bases. Germline V gives CDR1 SGHTA, CDR2 FQGTGA. CDR3 size: 14 residues. The trim removed 6 bases at V and 9 bases at J, leaving 6 bases unmatched. The CDR3 sequence is CASSRDRESSPLHF. For the CDR3, the DNA is TGTGCCAGCAGTAGGGACAGGGAAAGTTCACCCCTCCACTTT.